The 32 T cell receptor beta chains below were found in one sample sequenced in a study of blood T cell repertoires in COVID-19. Generated by immunoSEQ multiplex PCR, the TCRdb table keeps only in-frame clones and is missing some. This repertoire shows 150,000 to 200,000 clones, more than 75% found once; its top ten account for 1% to 1.5%. Source material: PBMCs or T cells enriched from blood (not recorded which). The receptors were sampled from a human donor with acute COVID-19. The donor label of this sample is uncertain.

This chain links TRBV30 with TRBJ2-7; 7 bases line up with TRBD1. Trimming cost V 1 base and J 9 bases; bases outside gene matches: 6. The V gene's germline CDR1 is GTSNPN and CDR2 SVGIG (reference sequence). CDR3 length: 12 amino acids. The CDR3 coding sequence is TGTGCCTGGAGTGAAAGTAGGGGGCGGCAGTACTTC. This codes for CAWSESRGRQYF.

In its sample, this clone was seen a few times. V and J are TRBV4-3 and TRBJ2-5; 7 nucleotides line up with TRBD2. This CDR3 has 16 amino acids. The germline V gene encodes CDR1 LGHNA and CDR2 YSLEER. After removal of 0 bases from V and 4 bases from J, the junction contained 8 bases not matched to a gene. The CDR3 nucleotides are TGCGCCAGCAGCCAAGATTTCCGGGAGGTATTAGAGACCCAGTACTTC. It is translated as CASSQDFREVLETQYF.

This chain uses TRBV12-3 or TRBV12-4 with TRBJ1-5; D remains ambiguous. This CDR3 comprises 13 residues. Between the trimmed V and J ends, which lost 1 base and 6 bases, there was a span of 7 bases. The CDR3 DNA reads as TGTGCCAGCAGTTTAGGGGGAGGTCAGCCCCAGCATTTT. It yields the protein CASSLGGGQPQHF.

The chain recombines TRBV30 with TRBJ1-2; D uncertain. Trimming removed 1 base from V and 8 bases from J, with 14 bases in between. CDR3 length: 13 residues. Germline V gives CDR1 GTSNPN, CDR2 SVGIG (reference sequence). CDR3 residues: CAWSGTTLKGYTF. The CDR3, as DNA: TGTGCCTGGAGTGGAACCACTCTAAAAGGCTACACCTTC.

The chain is built from TRBV7-2 and TRBJ2-1, with 8 bases aligning to TRBD2. The CDR3 has 13 residues. The V gene end was trimmed by 3 bases and the J gene end by 6 bases; junction bases not matched to a gene: 1. Per the germline V gene, CDR1 is SGHTA and CDR2 is FQGNSA. DNA for the CDR3: TGTGCCAGCAGCTTTAGCGGGGCCAATGAGCAGTTCTTC. It codes for CASSFSGANEQFF.

This clone was detected once. This chain uses TRBV3-1 (or the pseudogene TRBV3-2) with TRBJ1-2; tentative D call: TRBD1 (5 bases). This CDR3 is 14 amino acids long. V was shortened by 4 bases and J by 8 bases, with 17 bases between the two germline ends. The germline V gene has CDR1 LGHDT and CDR2 YNNKEL (reference sequence). CDR3 protein: CASSRGPGEEGYTF. For the CDR3, the DNA is TGTGCCAGCAGCCGGGGCCCCGGGGAGGAGGGCTACACCTTC.

The CDR3 sequence: CASSLERAESLGIPYEQYF. CDR3 bases: TGTGCCAGCAGCTTAGAGCGGGCGGAGAGCTTGGGTATCCCCTACGAGCAGTACTTC. The chain carries TRBV11-2 and TRBJ2-7, with D maybe TRBD2 (5 bases). The V gene's germline CDR1 is SGHAT and CDR2 FQNNGV. The CDR3 contains 19 residues. Trimming pared 0 bases from V and 2 bases from J, leaving 23 bases between.

This chain joins TRBV4-1 and TRBJ1-3, with D perhaps matching TRBD1 (5 bases). With 1 base removed from V and 2 bases from J, the gap between germline ends came to 12 bases. The CDR3 is 16 amino acids. CDR1 is MGHRA, CDR2 YSYEKL, per germline. The CDR3, as DNA: TGCGCCAGCAGCCAAGTCGCGGGACTCCCTGGAAACACCATATATTTT. Translation: CASSQVAGLPGNTIYF.

This chain links TRBV2 with TRBJ2-7; 7 nucleotides line up with TRBD2. The CDR3 is 14 amino acids. The J segment lost 0 bases and the V segment lost 6 bases, leaving 5 bases of the junction unmatched. Per germline, CDR1 SNHLY and CDR2 FYNNEI. CDR3 sequence: CASRVGEGSYEQYF. The CDR3 DNA follows: TGTGCCAGCAGGGTGGGGGAGGGCTCCTACGAGCAGTACTTC.

The V call is TRBV7-2, the J call TRBJ2-7; D remains ambiguous. Germline CDR1 SGHTA, CDR2 FQGNSA. V shed 1 base and J shed 3 bases, with 10 bases lying between them. CDR3 length: 14 residues. CDR3 in DNA: TGTGCCAGCAGCTTAGTTCGCGGATACTACGAGCAGTACTTC. This sequence encodes CASSLVRGYYEQYF.

V usage is TRBV9 and J usage is TRBJ1-2, with 7 bases that match TRBD1. From germline, CDR1 is SGDLS and CDR2 YYNGEE. Germline trimming cut 0 bases from V and 4 bases from J; bases unmatched to any gene: 12. The CDR3 consists of 17 residues. The CDR3 nucleotides are TGTGCCAGCAGCGTAGCCCCGCTACCACAGGGGATCTATGGCTACACCTTC. It encodes CASSVAPLPQGIYGYTF.

The V and J genes are TRBV12-3 or TRBV12-4 and TRBJ2-2; D ambiguous. The CDR3 covers 12 residues. V lost 8 bases and J lost 2, with 6 bases in between. The CDR3 DNA is TGTGCCAGCCACCTAAACACCGGGGAGCTGTTTTTT. Amino acid sequence: CASHLNTGELFF.

The genes are TRBV3-1 (or the pseudogene TRBV3-2) and TRBJ2-5, with TRBD1 identical over 8 bases. The CDR3 extends over 16 amino acids. From germline, CDR1 is LGHDT and CDR2 YNNKEL (reference sequence). The V segment lost 1 base and the J segment 4 bases; nucleotides outside the gene matches: 8. The CDR3 DNA follows: TGTGCCAGCAGCCAAGCCTACAGGGGGTCCCGAGAGACCCAGTACTTC. Amino acids: CASSQAYRGSRETQYF.

The J gene is TRBJ2-1, the V gene TRBV29-1; D perhaps matches TRBD1 (5 bases). The CDR3 runs 15 residues. The V end lost 1 base, the J end lost 5 bases, and 15 bases lay between the germline ends. CDR1 and CDR2 (germline): SQVTM, ANQGSEA. CDR3 in DNA: TGCAGCGTTGAAGTACCAGGGTTTGGGGACAATGAGCAGTTCTTC. Translating gives CSVEVPGFGDNEQFF.

The genes are TRBV5-1 and TRBJ1-1; TRBD1 might be the D (5 bases). The V and J ends lost 2 bases and 1 base respectively, with 18 bases between them. The CDR3 is made up of 17 amino acids. The germline gives CDR1 SGHRS, CDR2 YFSETQ. The CDR3 bases are TGCGCCAGCAGCTTCAATCCGGGGGGGATACAGAACACTGAAGCTTTCTTT. It translates to CASSFNPGGIQNTEAFF.

V and J are TRBV11-2 and TRBJ1-6; D unresolved. Trimming left V 1 base short and J 9 bases short, with 10 bases between. Per the germline V gene, CDR1 is SGHAT and CDR2 is FQNNGV. The CDR3 has 14 residues. CDR3 nucleotides: TGTGCCAGCAGCTTAGCCGGTTTGAGTTCACCCCTCCACTTT. It encodes CASSLAGLSSPLHF. Full variable domain (remainder filled in from reference TRBV11-2 and TRBJ1-6): EAGVAQSPRYKIIEKRQSVAFWCNPISGHATLYWYQQILGQGPKLLIQFQNNGVVDDSQLPKDRFSAERLKGVDSTLKIQPAKLEDSAVYLCASSLAGLSSPLHFGNGTRLTVT.

The chain is built from TRBV6-5 and TRBJ2-7; a weak D match, TRBD1 (5 bases). Trimming removed 3 bases at V and 6 bases at J, with 9 bases between. Germline V gene data show CDR1 as MNHEY and CDR2 as SVGAGI. The CDR3 has 12 amino acids. The CDR3: CASSYTGREQYF. DNA of the CDR3: TGTGCCAGCAGTTATACAGGACGCGAGCAGTACTTC.

This rearrangement joins TRBV25-1 to TRBJ1-1, with 7 bases fitting TRBD1. With 6 bases clipped from V and 7 bases from J, the junction kept 8 bases outside the gene matches. This CDR3 is built from 13 residues. Germline CDR1 is MGHDK and CDR2 is SYGVNS. The DNA of the CDR3 is TGTGCCAGCAGACTGACAGGGACGGGTGAAGCTTTCTTT. It specifies CASRLTGTGEAFF.

The chain has TRBV2 and TRBJ2-7; weak D call: TRBD1 (6 bases). Germline values: CDR1 SNHLY, CDR2 FYNNEI. There are 14 residues in the CDR3. Trimming removed 2 bases at V and 6 bases at J, with 14 bases between. Written as DNA, the CDR3 is TGTGCCAGCAGTGAACAGGGGACGTCGGGCGAGCAGTACTTC. Its protein is CASSEQGTSGEQYF.

J is TRBJ2-7 and V is TRBV7-2; weak D call: TRBD2 (5 bases). Per the germline V gene, CDR1 is SGHTA and CDR2 is FQGNSA. V gave up 1 base and J gave up 5 bases, with 15 bases separating them. The CDR3 extends over 15 amino acids. Here the CDR3 reads CASSLVGDGAHEQYF. DNA of the CDR3: TGTGCCAGCAGCTTAGTGGGAGACGGAGCCCACGAGCAGTACTTC.

V is TRBV5-4 and J is TRBJ1-1, with 7 bases lining up with TRBD1. CDR1 is SGHNT and CDR2 is YYREEE in the germline V gene (reference sequence). V trimming: 4 bases; J trimming: 0 bases; junction bases outside the gene matches: 9. The CDR3 has 16 residues. The CDR3 sequence is CASSGRDRVLNTEAFF. In DNA form, the CDR3 reads TGTGCCAGCAGCGGACGTGACAGGGTTCTGAACACTGAAGCTTTCTTT.

The rearrangement links TRBV9 to TRBJ2-1; 12 bases align to TRBD2. CDR1 SGDLS and CDR2 YYNGEE come from the germline V gene. This CDR3 is built from 14 residues. V dropped 2 bases and J dropped 7; count of bases not matched to a gene: 1. CDR3 region: CASSVTSGGNEQFF. Written as DNA, the CDR3 is TGTGCCAGCAGCGTTACTAGCGGGGGGAATGAGCAGTTCTTC.

This chain joins TRBV18 and TRBJ2-1; D may be TRBD2 (5 bases). The CDR3 has 14 amino acids. Deletions cut 1 base from V and 6 bases from J, with 10 bases between. Per germline, CDR1 KGHSH and CDR2 LQKENI. The CDR3 loop is CASSPQDSSNEQFF. The DNA of the CDR3 is TGTGCCAGCTCACCACAGGACTCAAGCAATGAGCAGTTCTTC.

The rearrangement links TRBV9 to TRBJ2-3; possible D gene TRBD2, 5 bases. The germline V gene has CDR1 SGDLS and CDR2 YYNGEE. V dropped 0 bases and J dropped 9 bases, with 20 bases sitting between them. CDR3 length: 16 residues. The CDR3 loop is CASSVGSGVRVGTQYF. The CDR3 region has the DNA TGTGCCAGCAGCGTAGGAAGCGGAGTCCGGGTGGGGACGCAGTATTTT.

The J gene is TRBJ2-2, the V gene TRBV4-2; TRBD1 matches 7 bases. The CDR3 loop spans 16 amino acids. Germline lookup yields CDR1 LGHNA and CDR2 YNFKEQ. Losses at the gene ends were 1 base for V and 0 bases for J; bases not matched to a gene: 2. The CDR3 protein is CASSQGTGPNTGELFF. CDR3 nucleotide sequence: TGTGCCAGCAGCCAAGGGACAGGCCCGAACACCGGGGAGCTGTTTTTT.

This clone was counted only a few times. The chain joins TRBV6-6 to TRBJ1-2, with no clear D. Trimming pared 4 bases from V and 0 bases from J, leaving 15 bases between. CDR1 and CDR2 from the germline V gene are MNHNY and SVGAGI (reference sequence). The CDR3 has 16 amino acids. The CDR3, as DNA: TGTGCCAGCAGTTCGCTCGGAGGCAGAGCTAACTATGGCTACACCTTC. It codes for CASSSLGGRANYGYTF.

The rearrangement links TRBV6-2 or TRBV6-3 to TRBJ2-4; D call uncertain. The V and J ends lost 4 bases and 0 bases respectively, with 7 bases between them. Germline V gene data show CDR1 as MNHEY and CDR2 as SVGEGT. CDR3 length equals 14 residues. The CDR3 DNA sequence: TGTGCCAGCAGTTCGGGTATAGCCAAAAACATTCAGTACTTC. It translates to CASSSGIAKNIQYF.

This chain uses TRBV4-3 with TRBJ1-2, with 9 bases fitting TRBD1. This CDR3 is 14 amino acids long. Looked up from germline, CDR1 is LGHNA and CDR2 is YSLEER. Trimming cost V 1 base and J 6 bases; bases outside gene matches: 3. CDR3 loop: CASSQVGQGNGYTF. The CDR3 DNA reads as TGCGCCAGCAGCCAAGTGGGACAGGGCAATGGCTACACCTTC.

This clone was counted a few times. The chain joins TRBV7-3 to TRBJ2-5; D is unclear. The CDR3 loop spans 13 amino acids. Between the trimmed V and J ends, which lost 5 bases and 1 base, there was a span of 8 bases. Germline V lookup: CDR1 SGHTA, CDR2 FQGTGA. CDR3 region: CASSRFFQETQYF. The CDR3 DNA reads as TGTGCCAGCAGCCGGTTTTTCCAAGAGACCCAGTACTTC. Variable domain in full (rest from reference TRBV7-3 and TRBJ2-5): GAGVSQTPSNKVTEKGKYVELRCDPISGHTALYWYRQSLGQGPEFLIYFQGTGAADDSGLPNDRFFAVRPEGSVSTLKIQRTERGDSAVYLCASSRFFQETQYFGPGTRLLVL.

This clone was recorded a few times. The rearrangement uses TRBV19 and TRBJ2-2; TRBD2 matches 13 bases. The ends lost 4 bases at V and 0 bases at J; junction bases unmatched: 5. The CDR3 covers 18 residues. Germline values: CDR1 LNHDA, CDR2 SQIVND (reference sequence). Written as DNA, the CDR3 is TGTGCCAGTAGTACCCGGACTAGCGGGGGAACGAACACCGGGGAGCTGTTTTTT. This gives the protein CASSTRTSGGTNTGELFF.

The rearrangement joins TRBV4-3 to TRBJ1-2; 10 bases line up with TRBD1. The germline CDR1 and CDR2 sequences are LGHNA and YSLEER. This CDR3 spans 16 amino acids. J lost 6 bases, V lost 0 bases, and 7 bases had no gene match. The CDR3 is CASSQDRRTGGDGYTF. The CDR3, as DNA: TGCGCCAGCAGCCAAGATCGGCGGACAGGGGGAGATGGCTACACCTTC.

This chain uses TRBV7-9 with TRBJ2-5; 10 nucleotides align to TRBD2. With V trimmed by 7 bases and J by 5 bases, 16 bases remained unmatched. CDR1 and CDR2 (germline): SEHNR, FQNEAQ (reference sequence). The CDR3 is 17 amino acids. Written as DNA, the CDR3 is TGTGCCAGCACCCAGCTTAGTCTAGCGGGGGACAGGGAGACCCAGTACTTC. This codes for CASTQLSLAGDRETQYF. The full variable domain, rest sourced from reference TRBV7-9 and TRBJ2-5, is DTGVSQNPRHKITKRGQNVTFRCDPISEHNRLYWYRQTLGQGPEFLTYFQNEAQLEKSRLLSDRFSAERPKGSFSTLEIQRTEQGDSAMYLCASTQLSLAGDRETQYFGPGTRLLVL.